This T cell receptor (beta chain) originates from a study of OX40 agonist ivuxolimab in advanced cancers. V was clipped by 4 bases and J by 6 bases; unmatched bases: 4. The CDR3 is 15 amino acids. Germline V CDR1 and CDR2: MNHNS, SASEGT. Some clones are missing from TCRdb's copy, which holds only in-frame ones; the method was immunoSEQ multiplex PCR. The data hold roughly 36,000 clones, with roughly 80% observed a single time. As for this clone: What it binds is unknown.

Study observations and caveats: Among the least clonally expanded were partial responders at 0.1-3.0 mg/kg.

This specimen consisted of CD4+ or CD8+ T cells sorted from blood, obtained in a trial of the OX40 agonist ivuxolimab. The chain has TRBV6-1 and TRBJ1-5; 12 nucleotides match TRBD1. This clonotype originated in an adult with an advanced solid tumor such as melanoma, head and neck, liver or kidney cancer. CDR3 nucleotide sequence: TGTGCCAGCAGTGGCCGGGACAGGGGGCTTCAGCCCCAGCATTTT. Translation gives CASSGRDRGLQPQHF.